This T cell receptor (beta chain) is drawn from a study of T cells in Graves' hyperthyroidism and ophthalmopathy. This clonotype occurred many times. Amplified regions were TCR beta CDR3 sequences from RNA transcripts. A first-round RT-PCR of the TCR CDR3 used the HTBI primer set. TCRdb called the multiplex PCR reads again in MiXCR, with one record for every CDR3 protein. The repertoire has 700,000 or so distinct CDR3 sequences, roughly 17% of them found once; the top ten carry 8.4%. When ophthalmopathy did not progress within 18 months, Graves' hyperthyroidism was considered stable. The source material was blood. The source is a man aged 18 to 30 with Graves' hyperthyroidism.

CDR3 sequence: CSGGQGSGTEAFF. DNA for the CDR3: TGCAGCGGGGGACAGGGATCGGGAACTGAAGCTTTCTTT. J is TRBJ1-1 and V is TRBV29-1; 9 bases fit TRBD1. CDR1 and CDR2 (germline): SQVTM, ANQGSEA. J gave up 5 bases and V 7 bases, and 8 bases lay outside the gene matches. The CDR3 is 13 amino acids.